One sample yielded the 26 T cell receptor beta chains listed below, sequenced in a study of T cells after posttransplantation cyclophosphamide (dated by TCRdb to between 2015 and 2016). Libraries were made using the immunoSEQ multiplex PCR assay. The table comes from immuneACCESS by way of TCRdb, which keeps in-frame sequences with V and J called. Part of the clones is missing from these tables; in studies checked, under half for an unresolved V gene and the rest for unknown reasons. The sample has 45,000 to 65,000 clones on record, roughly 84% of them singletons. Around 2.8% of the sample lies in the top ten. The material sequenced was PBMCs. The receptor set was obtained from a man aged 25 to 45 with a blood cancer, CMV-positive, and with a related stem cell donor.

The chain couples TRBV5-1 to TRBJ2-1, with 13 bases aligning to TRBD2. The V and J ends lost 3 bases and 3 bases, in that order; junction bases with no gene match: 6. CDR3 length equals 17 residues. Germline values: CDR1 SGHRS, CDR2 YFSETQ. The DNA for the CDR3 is TGCGCCAGCAGCTCCACTAGCGGGAGGGCCCTCTACAATGAGCAGTTCTTC. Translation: CASSSTSGRALYNEQFF. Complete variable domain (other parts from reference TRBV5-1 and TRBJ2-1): KAGVTQTPRYLIKTRGQQVTLSCSPISGHRSVSWYQQTPGQGLQFLFEYFSETQRNKGNFPGRFSGRQFSNSRSEMNVSTLELGDSALYLCASSSTSGRALYNEQFFGPGTRLTVL.

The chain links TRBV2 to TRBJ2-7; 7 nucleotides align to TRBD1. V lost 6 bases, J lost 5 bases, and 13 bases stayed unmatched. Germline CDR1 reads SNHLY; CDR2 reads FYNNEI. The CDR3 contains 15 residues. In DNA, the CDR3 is TGTGCCAGCAGCATCCAGGGGGTATTGTCAGACGAGCAGTACTTC. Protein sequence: CASSIQGVLSDEQYF.

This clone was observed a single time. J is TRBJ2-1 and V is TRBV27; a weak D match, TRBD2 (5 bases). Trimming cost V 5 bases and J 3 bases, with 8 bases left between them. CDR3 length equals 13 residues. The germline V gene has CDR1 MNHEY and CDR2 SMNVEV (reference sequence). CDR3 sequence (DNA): TGTGCCAGCAGTATGGACTTCTACAATGAGCAGTTCTTC. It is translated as CASSMDFYNEQFF.

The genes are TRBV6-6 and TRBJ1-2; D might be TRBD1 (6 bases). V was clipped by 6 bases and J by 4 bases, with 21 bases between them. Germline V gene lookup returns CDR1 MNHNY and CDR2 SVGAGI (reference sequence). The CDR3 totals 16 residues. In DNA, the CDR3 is TGTGCCAGCAGCGATACAGGGACCAGGGCTATCTATGGCTACACCTTC. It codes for CASSDTGTRAIYGYTF.

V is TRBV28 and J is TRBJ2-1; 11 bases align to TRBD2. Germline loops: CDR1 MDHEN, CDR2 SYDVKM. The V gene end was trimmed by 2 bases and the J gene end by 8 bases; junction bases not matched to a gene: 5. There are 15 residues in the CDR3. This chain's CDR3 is CASSLALAGVDEQFF. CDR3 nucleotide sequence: TGTGCCAGCAGTTTAGCACTAGCGGGAGTTGATGAGCAGTTCTTC. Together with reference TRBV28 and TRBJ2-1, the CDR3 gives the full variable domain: DVKVTQSSRYLVKRTGEKVFLECVQDMDHENMFWYRQDPGLGLRLIYFSYDVKMKEKGDIPEGYSVSREKKERFSLILESASTNQTSMYLCASSLALAGVDEQFFGPGTRLTVL.

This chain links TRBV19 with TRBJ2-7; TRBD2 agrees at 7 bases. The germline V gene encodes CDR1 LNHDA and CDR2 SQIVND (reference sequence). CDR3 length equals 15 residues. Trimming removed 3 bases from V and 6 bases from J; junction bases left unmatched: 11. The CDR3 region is CASSIGGVAGVEQYF. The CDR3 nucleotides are TGTGCCAGTAGTATTGGAGGTGTGGCGGGGGTCGAGCAGTACTTC. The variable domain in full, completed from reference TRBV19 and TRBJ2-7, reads DGGITQSPKYLFRKEGQNVTLSCEQNLNHDAMYWYRQDPGQGLRLIYYSQIVNDFQKGDIAEGYSVSREKKESFPLTVTSAQKNPTAFYLCASSIGGVAGVEQYFGPGTRLTVT.

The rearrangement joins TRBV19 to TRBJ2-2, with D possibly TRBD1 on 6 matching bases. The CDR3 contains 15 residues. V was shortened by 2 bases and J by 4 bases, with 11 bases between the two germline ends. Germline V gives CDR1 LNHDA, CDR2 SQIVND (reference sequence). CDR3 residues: CASSITRGGTGELFF. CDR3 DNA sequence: TGTGCCAGTAGTATAACCAGGGGTGGCACCGGGGAGCTGTTTTTT.

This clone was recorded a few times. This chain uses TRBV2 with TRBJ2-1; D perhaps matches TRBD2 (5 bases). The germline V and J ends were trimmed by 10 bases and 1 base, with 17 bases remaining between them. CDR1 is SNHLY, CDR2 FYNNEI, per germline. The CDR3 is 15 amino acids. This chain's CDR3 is CATSEGPQSYNEQFF. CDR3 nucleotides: TGTGCCACCTCAGAGGGCCCTCAATCCTACAATGAGCAGTTCTTC. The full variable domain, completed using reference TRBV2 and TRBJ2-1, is EPEVTQTPSHQVTQMGQEVILRCVPISNHLYFYWYRQILGQKVEFLVSFYNNEISEKSEIFDDQFSVERPDGSNFTLKIRSTKLEDSAMYFCATSEGPQSYNEQFFGPGTRLTVL.

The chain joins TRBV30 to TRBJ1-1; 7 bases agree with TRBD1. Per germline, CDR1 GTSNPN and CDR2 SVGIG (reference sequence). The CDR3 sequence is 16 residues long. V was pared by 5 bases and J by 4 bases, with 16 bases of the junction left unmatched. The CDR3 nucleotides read TGTGCCTGGGGTCTCAGGGGGGCCTTAAGAGGCACTGAAGCTTTCTTT. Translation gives CAWGLRGALRGTEAFF.

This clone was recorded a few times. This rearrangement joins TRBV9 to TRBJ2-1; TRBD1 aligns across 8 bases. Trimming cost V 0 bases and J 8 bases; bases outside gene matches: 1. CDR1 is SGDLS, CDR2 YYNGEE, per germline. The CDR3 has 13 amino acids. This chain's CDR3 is CASSVGQGYEQFF. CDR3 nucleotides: TGTGCCAGCAGCGTAGGACAGGGGTATGAGCAGTTCTTC.

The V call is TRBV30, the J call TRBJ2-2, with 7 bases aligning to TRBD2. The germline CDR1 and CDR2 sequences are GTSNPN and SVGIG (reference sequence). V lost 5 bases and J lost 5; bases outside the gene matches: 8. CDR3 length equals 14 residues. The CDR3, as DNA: TGTGCCTGGGTGCCGGGACTACTTACCGGGGAGCTGTTTTTT. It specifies CAWVPGLLTGELFF. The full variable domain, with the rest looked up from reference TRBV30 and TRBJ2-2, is SQTIHQWPATLVQPVGSPLSLECTVEGTSNPNLYWYRQAAGRGLQLLFYSVGIGQISSEVPQNLSASRPQDRQFILSSKKLLLSDSGFYLCAWVPGLLTGELFFGEGSRLTVL.

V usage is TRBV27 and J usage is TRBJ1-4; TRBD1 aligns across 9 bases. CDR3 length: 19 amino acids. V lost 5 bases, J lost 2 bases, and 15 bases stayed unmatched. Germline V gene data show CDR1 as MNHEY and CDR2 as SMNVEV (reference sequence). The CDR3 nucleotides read TGTGCCAGCAGTCCCATTCGGTCGGGACAGGGTTTGACTAATGAAAAACTGTTTTTT. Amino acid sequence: CASSPIRSGQGLTNEKLFF.

This CDR3 reads CASSARDRDNEQFF. CDR3 DNA: TGTGCCAGCAGCGCTCGGGACAGGGATAATGAGCAGTTCTTC. The chain employs TRBV11-3 and TRBJ2-1, with TRBD1 matching 9 bases. Germline CDR1 reads SGHNT; CDR2 reads YENEEA. Trimming removed 5 bases from V and 7 bases from J; junction bases left unmatched: 6. This CDR3 spans 14 amino acids.

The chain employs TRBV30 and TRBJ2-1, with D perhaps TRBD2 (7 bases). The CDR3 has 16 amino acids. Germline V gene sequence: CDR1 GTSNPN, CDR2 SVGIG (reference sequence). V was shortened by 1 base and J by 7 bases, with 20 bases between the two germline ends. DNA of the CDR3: TGTGCCTGGAGTGCCCCCACTAGCGTAAGGGGGAATGAGCAGTTCTTC. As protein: CAWSAPTSVRGNEQFF.

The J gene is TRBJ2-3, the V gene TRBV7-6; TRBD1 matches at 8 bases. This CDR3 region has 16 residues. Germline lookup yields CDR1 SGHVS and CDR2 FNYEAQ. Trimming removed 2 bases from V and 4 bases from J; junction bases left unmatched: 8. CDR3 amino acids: CASSLFDRGGADTQYF. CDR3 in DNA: TGTGCCAGCAGCTTATTCGACAGGGGCGGCGCAGATACGCAGTATTTT.

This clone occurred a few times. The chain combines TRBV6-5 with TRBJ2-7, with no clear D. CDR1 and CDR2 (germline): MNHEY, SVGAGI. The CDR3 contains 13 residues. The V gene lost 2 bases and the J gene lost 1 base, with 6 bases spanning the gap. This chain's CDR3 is CASSYAYSYEQYF. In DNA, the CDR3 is TGTGCCAGCAGTTACGCCTATTCCTACGAGCAGTACTTC.

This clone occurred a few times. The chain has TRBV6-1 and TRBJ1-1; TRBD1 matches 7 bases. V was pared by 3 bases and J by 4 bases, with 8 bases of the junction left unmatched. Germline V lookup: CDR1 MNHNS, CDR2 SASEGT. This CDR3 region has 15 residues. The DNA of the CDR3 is TGTGCCAGCAGTGATACTAACAGGGGTTCCACTGAAGCTTTCTTT. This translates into CASSDTNRGSTEAFF.

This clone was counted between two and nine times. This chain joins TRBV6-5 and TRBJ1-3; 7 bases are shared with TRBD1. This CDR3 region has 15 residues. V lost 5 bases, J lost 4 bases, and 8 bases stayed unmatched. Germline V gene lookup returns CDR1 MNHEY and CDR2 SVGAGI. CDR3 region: CASSTHRGPGNTIYF. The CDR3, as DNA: TGTGCCAGCAGTACACACAGGGGCCCCGGAAACACCATATATTTT.

The CDR3 protein is CASSRGQGAGEQYF. The CDR3 DNA follows: TGTGCCAGCAGCCGCGGACAGGGGGCAGGCGAGCAGTACTTC. This chain joins TRBV7-2 and TRBJ2-7, with TRBD1 matching 11 bases. The CDR3 covers 14 residues. J lost 6 bases, V lost 5 bases, and 6 bases had no gene match. Germline lookup yields CDR1 SGHTA and CDR2 FQGNSA.

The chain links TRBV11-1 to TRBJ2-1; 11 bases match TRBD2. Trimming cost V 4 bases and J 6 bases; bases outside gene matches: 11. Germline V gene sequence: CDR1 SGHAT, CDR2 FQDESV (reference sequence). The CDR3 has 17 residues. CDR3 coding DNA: TGTGCCAGCAGCTCCAGACTAGCGGGATTTATTTCCAATGAGCAGTTCTTC. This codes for CASSSRLAGFISNEQFF.

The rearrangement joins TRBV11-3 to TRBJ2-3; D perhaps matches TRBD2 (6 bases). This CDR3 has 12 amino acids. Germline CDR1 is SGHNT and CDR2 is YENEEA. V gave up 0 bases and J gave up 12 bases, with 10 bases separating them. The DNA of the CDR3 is TGTGCCAGCAGCTTAGATGGGAGGATTCAGTATTTT. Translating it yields CASSLDGRIQYF.

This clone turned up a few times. The CDR3 loop reads CASSARLAGLYF. The CDR3, as DNA: TGTGCCAGCAGCGCCCGACTAGCGGGACTGTACTTC. The V gene is TRBV14, the J gene TRBJ2-7; 11 nucleotides agree with TRBD2. The CDR3 has 12 residues. J lost 12 bases, V lost 5 bases, and 6 bases had no gene match. Germline CDR1 reads SGHDN; CDR2 reads FVKESK.

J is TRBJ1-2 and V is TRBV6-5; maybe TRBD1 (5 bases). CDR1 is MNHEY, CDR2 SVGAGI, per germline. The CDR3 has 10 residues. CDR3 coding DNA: TGTGCGGCAGGGAACTATGGCTACACCTTC. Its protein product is CAAGNYGYTF.

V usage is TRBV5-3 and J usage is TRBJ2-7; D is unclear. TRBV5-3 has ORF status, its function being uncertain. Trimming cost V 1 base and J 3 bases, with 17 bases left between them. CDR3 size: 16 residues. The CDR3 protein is CARSLPNRSYIYEQYF. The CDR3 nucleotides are TGTGCCAGAAGCTTGCCAAACCGGTCTTATATCTACGAGCAGTACTTC.

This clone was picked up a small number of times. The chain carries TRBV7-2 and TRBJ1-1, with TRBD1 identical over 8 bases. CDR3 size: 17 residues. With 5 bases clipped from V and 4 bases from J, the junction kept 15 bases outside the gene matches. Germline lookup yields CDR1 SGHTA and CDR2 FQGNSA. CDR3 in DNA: TGTGCCAGCAGCCTAGACAGGGGACGATCAAGGGGCACTGAAGCTTTCTTT. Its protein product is CASSLDRGRSRGTEAFF.

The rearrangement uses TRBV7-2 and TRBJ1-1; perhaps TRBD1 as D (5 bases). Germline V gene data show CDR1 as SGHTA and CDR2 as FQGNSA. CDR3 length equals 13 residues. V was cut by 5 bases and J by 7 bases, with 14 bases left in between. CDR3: CASSHGGGYEAFF. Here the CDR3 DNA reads TGTGCCAGCAGCCACGGGGGAGGCTATGAAGCTTTCTTT.